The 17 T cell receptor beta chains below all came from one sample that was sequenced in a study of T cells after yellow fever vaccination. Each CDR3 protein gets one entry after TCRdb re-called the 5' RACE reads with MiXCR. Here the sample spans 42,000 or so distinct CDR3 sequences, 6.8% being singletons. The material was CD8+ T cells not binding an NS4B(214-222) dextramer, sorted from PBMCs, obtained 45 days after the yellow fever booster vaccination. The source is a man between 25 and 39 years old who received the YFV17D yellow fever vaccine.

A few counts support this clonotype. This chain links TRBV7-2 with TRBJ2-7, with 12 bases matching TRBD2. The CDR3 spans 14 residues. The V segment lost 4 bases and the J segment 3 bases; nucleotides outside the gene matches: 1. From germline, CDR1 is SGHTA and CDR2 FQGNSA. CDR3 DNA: TGTGCCAGCAGCTGGGGACTAGCGGGCTACGAGCAGTACTTC. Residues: CASSWGLAGYEQYF.

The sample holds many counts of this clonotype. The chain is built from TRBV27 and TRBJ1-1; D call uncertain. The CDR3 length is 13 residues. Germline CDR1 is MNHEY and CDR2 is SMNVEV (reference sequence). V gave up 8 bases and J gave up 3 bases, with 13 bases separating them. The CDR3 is CASSPDTYTEAFF. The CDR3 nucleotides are TGTGCCAGCTCGCCAGACACTTACACTGAAGCTTTCTTT.

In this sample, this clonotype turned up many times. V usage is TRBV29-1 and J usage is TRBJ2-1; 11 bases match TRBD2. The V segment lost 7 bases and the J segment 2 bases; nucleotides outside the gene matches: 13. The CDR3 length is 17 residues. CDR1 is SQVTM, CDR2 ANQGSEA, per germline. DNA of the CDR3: TGCAGCGGCGAGGGGCTAGCGGGAGGTGGCACCTACAATGAGCAGTTCTTC. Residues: CSGEGLAGGGTYNEQFF.

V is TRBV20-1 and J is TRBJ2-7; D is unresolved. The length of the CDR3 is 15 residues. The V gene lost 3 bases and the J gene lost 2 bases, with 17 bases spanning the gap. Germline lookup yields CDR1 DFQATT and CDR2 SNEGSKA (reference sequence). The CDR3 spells CSASPLETDTYEQYF. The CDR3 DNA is TGCAGTGCTAGCCCTTTGGAGACGGATACCTACGAGCAGTACTTC.

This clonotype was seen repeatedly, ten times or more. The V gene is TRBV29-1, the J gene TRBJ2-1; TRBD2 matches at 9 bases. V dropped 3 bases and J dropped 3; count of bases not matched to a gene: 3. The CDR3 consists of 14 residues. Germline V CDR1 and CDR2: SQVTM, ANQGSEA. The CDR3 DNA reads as TGCAGCGTTGACCAGCGGGAGGTCTACAATGAGCAGTTCTTC. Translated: CSVDQREVYNEQFF.

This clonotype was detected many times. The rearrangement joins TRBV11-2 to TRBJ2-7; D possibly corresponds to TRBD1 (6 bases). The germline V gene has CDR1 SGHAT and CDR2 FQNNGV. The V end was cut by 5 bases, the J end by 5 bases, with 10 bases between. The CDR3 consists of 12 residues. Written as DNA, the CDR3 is TGTGCCAGCAGCCCAACAGGGCACGAGCAGTACTTC. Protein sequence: CASSPTGHEQYF.

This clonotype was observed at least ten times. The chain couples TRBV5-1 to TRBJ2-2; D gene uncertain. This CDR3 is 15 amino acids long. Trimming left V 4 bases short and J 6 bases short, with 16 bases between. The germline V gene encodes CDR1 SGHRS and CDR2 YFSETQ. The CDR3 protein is CASSTVTRFAGELFF. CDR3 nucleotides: TGCGCCAGCAGCACAGTCACCCGATTCGCCGGGGAGCTGTTTTTT.

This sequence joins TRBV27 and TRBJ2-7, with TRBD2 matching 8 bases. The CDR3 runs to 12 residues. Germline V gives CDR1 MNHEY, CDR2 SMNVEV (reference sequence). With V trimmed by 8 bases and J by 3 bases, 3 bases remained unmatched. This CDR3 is CASRGGGYEQYF. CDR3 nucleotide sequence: TGTGCCAGCCGGGGGGGGGGCTACGAGCAGTACTTC.

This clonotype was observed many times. This chain's CDR3 is CASSGRNTGELFF. In DNA, the CDR3 is TGTGCCAGCAGTGGCAGGAACACCGGGGAGCTGTTTTTT. The chain recombines TRBV2 with TRBJ2-2; D remains unclear. CDR3 length: 13 amino acids. Germline-derived CDR1 and CDR2 are SNHLY and FYNNEI. V gave up 4 bases and J gave up 1 base, with 4 bases separating them. Together with reference TRBV2 and TRBJ2-2, the CDR3 gives the full variable domain: EPEVTQTPSHQVTQMGQEVILRCVPISNHLYFYWYRQILGQKVEFLVSFYNNEISEKSEIFDDQFSVERPDGSNFTLKIRSTKLEDSAMYFCASSGRNTGELFFGEGSRLTVL.

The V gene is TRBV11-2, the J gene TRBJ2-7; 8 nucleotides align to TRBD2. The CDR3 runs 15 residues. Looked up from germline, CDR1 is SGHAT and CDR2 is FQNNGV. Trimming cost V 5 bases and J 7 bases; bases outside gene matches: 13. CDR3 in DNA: TGTGCCAGCAGCCCTGAGGGACTAGGCAGTGAGGAGCAGTACTTC. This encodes CASSPEGLGSEEQYF.

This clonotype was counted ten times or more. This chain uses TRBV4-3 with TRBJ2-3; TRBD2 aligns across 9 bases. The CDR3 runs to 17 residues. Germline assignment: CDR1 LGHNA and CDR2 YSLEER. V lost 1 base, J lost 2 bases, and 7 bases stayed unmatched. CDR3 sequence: CASSQGPPSGATDTQYF. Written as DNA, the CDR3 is TGCGCCAGCAGCCAAGGTCCGCCTAGCGGGGCCACAGATACGCAGTATTTT.

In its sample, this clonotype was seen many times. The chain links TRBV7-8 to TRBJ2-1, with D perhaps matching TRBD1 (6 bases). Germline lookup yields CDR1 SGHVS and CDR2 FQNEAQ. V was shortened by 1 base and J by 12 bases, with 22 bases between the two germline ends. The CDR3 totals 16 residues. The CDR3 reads CASSLVFGTPEIGQFF. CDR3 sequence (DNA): TGTGCCAGCAGCTTAGTTTTCGGGACACCCGAAATCGGGCAGTTCTTC.

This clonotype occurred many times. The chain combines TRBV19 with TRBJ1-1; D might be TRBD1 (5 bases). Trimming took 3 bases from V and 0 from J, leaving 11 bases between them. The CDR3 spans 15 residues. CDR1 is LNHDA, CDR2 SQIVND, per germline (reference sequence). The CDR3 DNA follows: TGTGCCAGTAGTATGGGGGTCGAGATGAACACTGAAGCTTTCTTT. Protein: CASSMGVEMNTEAFF.

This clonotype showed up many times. The CDR3 loop reads CASSQVAPLSSEQYF. The CDR3 nucleotides are TGTGCCAGCAGCCAAGTGGCCCCCCTGTCGAGCGAGCAGTACTTC. The chain is built from TRBV14 and TRBJ2-7; D gene ambiguous. CDR3 length equals 15 residues. Trimming left V 1 base short and J 6 bases short, with 16 bases between. The germline V gene encodes CDR1 SGHDN and CDR2 FVKESK.

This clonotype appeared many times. CDR3: CATSVGDSYEQYF. The CDR3 DNA is TGTGCCACATCGGTAGGGGACTCCTACGAGCAGTACTTC. The rearrangement links TRBV11-2 to TRBJ2-7, with a weak D call TRBD1 (5 bases). In germline, CDR1 is SGHAT, CDR2 FQNNGV. The CDR3 extends over 13 amino acids. V was pared by 10 bases and J by 0 bases, with 13 bases between.

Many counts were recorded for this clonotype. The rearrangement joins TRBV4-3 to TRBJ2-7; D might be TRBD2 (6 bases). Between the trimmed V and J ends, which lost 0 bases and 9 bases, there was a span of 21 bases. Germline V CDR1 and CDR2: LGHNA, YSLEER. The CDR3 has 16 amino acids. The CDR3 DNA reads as TGCGCCAGCAGCCAAGAAACGGGAGACTCTCCTGGGTGGCAGTACTTC. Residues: CASSQETGDSPGWQYF.

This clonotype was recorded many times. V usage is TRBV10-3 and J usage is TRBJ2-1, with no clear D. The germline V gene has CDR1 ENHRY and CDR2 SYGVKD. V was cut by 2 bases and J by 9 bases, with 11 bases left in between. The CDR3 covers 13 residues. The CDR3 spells CAISEGVFGEQFF. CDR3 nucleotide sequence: TGTGCCATCAGTGAGGGGGTATTCGGTGAGCAGTTCTTC.